One sample yielded the 15 T cell receptor beta chains listed below, sequenced in a study of T cells after yellow fever vaccination. MiXCR, applied by TCRdb to the 5' RACE reads, yields one record per CDR3 protein. In the table there are 150,000 or so distinct CDR3 sequences, 6.6% of which are singletons. The starting material was CD4+ T cells sorted from PBMCs, obtained 10 days after the yellow fever booster vaccination. The receptors were gathered from a young man who received the YFV17D yellow fever vaccine.

In this sample, this clonotype turned up many times. This chain joins TRBV20-1 and TRBJ2-1; TRBD2 matches 7 bases. In germline, CDR1 is DFQATT, CDR2 SNEGSKA (reference sequence). Trimming cost V 6 bases and J 6 bases; bases outside gene matches: 5. The CDR3 consists of 12 residues. The CDR3 DNA follows: TGCAGTGCAGGAGGACTAGTCAATGAGCAGTTCTTC. Protein product: CSAGGLVNEQFF.

This clonotype showed up many times. The CDR3 here is CATSDALDSQPYEQYF. CDR3 in DNA: TGTGCCACCAGTGATGCTCTGGACAGTCAGCCCTACGAGCAGTACTTC. The rearrangement links TRBV24-1 to TRBJ2-7, with D maybe TRBD1 (6 bases). V was clipped by 3 bases and J by 2 bases, with 16 bases between them. Germline loops: CDR1 KGHDR, CDR2 SFDVKD. There are 16 residues in the CDR3.

This clonotype was counted only a few times. V gene TRBV5-1 combines with J gene TRBJ2-3; D not certain. The CDR3 totals 14 residues. Germline V lookup: CDR1 SGHRS, CDR2 YFSETQ. Trimming took 0 bases from V and 3 from J, leaving 8 bases between them. The CDR3 DNA sequence: TGCGCCAGCAGCTTGGATCAGTTAACAGATACGCAGTATTTT. This encodes CASSLDQLTDTQYF.

This clonotype was detected many times. The genes are TRBV7-2 and TRBJ2-7; the D gene is possibly TRBD2 (6 bases). The CDR3 consists of 15 residues. The germline gives CDR1 SGHTA, CDR2 FQGNSA. Trimming left V 5 bases short and J 0 bases short, with 14 bases between. The CDR3 is CASSPGVWDSYEQYF. As DNA, the CDR3 is TGTGCCAGCAGCCCGGGAGTTTGGGACTCCTACGAGCAGTACTTC.

This clonotype was counted at least ten times. The CDR3 here is CASSLDELAGGAFF. For the CDR3, the DNA is TGCGCCAGCAGCTTGGACGAATTGGCAGGGGGAGCTTTCTTT. The chain couples TRBV5-1 to TRBJ1-1; the match to TRBD1 covers 7 bases. Germline V gene data show CDR1 as SGHRS and CDR2 as YFSETQ. With V trimmed by 0 bases and J by 10 bases, 9 bases remained unmatched. The CDR3 contains 14 residues. Supplemented by reference TRBV5-1 and TRBJ1-1, the full variable domain reads KAGVTQTPRYLIKTRGQQVTLSCSPISGHRSVSWYQQTPGQGLQFLFEYFSETQRNKGNFPGRFSGRQFSNSRSEMNVSTLELGDSALYLCASSLDELAGGAFFGQGTRLTVV.

The chain recombines TRBV5-6 with TRBJ1-2; 8 bases map to TRBD1. The CDR3 has 15 residues. After removal of 0 bases from V and 8 bases from J, the junction contained 9 bases not matched to a gene. Per germline, CDR1 SGHDT and CDR2 YYEEEE. The CDR3 DNA reads as TGTGCCAGCAGCTTGGTGACAGGGGCCTTGGAGGGCTACACCTTC. Its translation is CASSLVTGALEGYTF.

There are many counts of this clonotype. In DNA form, the CDR3 reads TGCGCCAGCAGCTCCTTTTCGGGCAGGGCCACCGGGGAGCTGTTTTTT. It translates to CASSSFSGRATGELFF. J is TRBJ2-2 and V is TRBV5-1, with D possibly matching TRBD1 (5 bases). Germline loops: CDR1 SGHRS, CDR2 YFSETQ. V was shortened by 3 bases and J by 4 bases, with 16 bases between the two germline ends. The CDR3 consists of 16 residues.

In its sample, this clonotype was seen a few times. The chain has TRBV19 and TRBJ1-2, with TRBD1 matching 8 bases. This CDR3 region has 13 residues. J gave up 7 bases and V 7 bases, and 8 bases lay outside the gene matches. Germline values: CDR1 LNHDA, CDR2 SQIVND (reference sequence). For the CDR3, the DNA is TGTGCCAGTACGGAAGGACAGGGTGGTGGCTACACCTTC. Protein product: CASTEGQGGGYTF.

The CDR3 is CASSLDRADEQYF. The CDR3 DNA is TGTGCCAGCAGCTTAGACAGGGCAGACGAGCAGTACTTC. The rearrangement joins TRBV11-2 to TRBJ2-7, with a weak D call TRBD1 (5 bases). CDR1 and CDR2 (germline): SGHAT, FQNNGV. The V end lost 0 bases, the J end lost 5 bases, and 8 bases lay between the germline ends. CDR3 length: 13 amino acids.

This clonotype occurred many times. The chain employs TRBV20-1 and TRBJ1-1; the D is unclear. The V end lost 7 bases, the J end lost 4 bases, and 10 bases lay between the germline ends. Germline V lookup: CDR1 DFQATT, CDR2 SNEGSKA (reference sequence). The CDR3 has 11 residues. CDR3 region: CSVSRGTEAFF. CDR3 bases: TGCAGTGTGTCTCGGGGCACTGAAGCTTTCTTT.

This clonotype showed up many times. V gene TRBV4-2 combines with J gene TRBJ1-6; the D is unclear. The CDR3 loop spans 14 amino acids. The germline V gene has CDR1 LGHNA and CDR2 YNFKEQ. V shed 0 bases and J shed 7 bases, with 7 bases lying between them. Written as DNA, the CDR3 is TGTGCCAGCAGCCAAGAAGCCCCAAATTCACCCCTCCACTTT. It specifies CASSQEAPNSPLHF.

Many counts were recorded for this clonotype. The rearrangement uses TRBV5-1 and TRBJ2-5, with 7 bases identical to TRBD1. The CDR3 has 15 residues. CDR1 is SGHRS and CDR2 is YFSETQ in the germline V gene. J lost 5 bases, V lost 4 bases, and 11 bases had no gene match. CDR3 amino acids: CASSHQDGTAETQYF. CDR3 bases: TGCGCCAGCAGCCATCAGGACGGGACAGCGGAGACCCAGTACTTC.

This clonotype came up many times. This rearrangement joins TRBV29-1 to TRBJ2-1, with 9 bases matching TRBD1. CDR1 is SQVTM and CDR2 is ANQGSEA in the germline V gene. After removal of 6 bases from V and 7 bases from J, the junction contained 10 bases not matched to a gene. This CDR3 spans 14 amino acids. This chain's CDR3 is CSVGTGQGLNEQFF. The CDR3 DNA reads TGCAGCGTGGGAACGGGACAGGGATTGAATGAGCAGTTCTTC.

This clonotype was seen many times. This chain connects TRBV5-1 to TRBJ2-4; D is undetermined. The CDR3 consists of 15 residues. Germline CDR1 SGHRS, CDR2 YFSETQ. The V and J ends lost 1 base and 3 bases respectively, with 11 bases between them. The CDR3 bases are TGCGCCAGCAGCTTGACTGGGTTCGGCAAAAACATTCAGTACTTC. Translated: CASSLTGFGKNIQYF.

The J gene is TRBJ2-3, the V gene TRBV19, with 11 bases aligning to TRBD2. The germline CDR1 and CDR2 sequences are LNHDA and SQIVND (reference sequence). This CDR3 spans 17 amino acids. Trimming removed 10 bases from V and 0 bases from J; junction bases left unmatched: 12. The CDR3 sequence is CATRSSGRGTSTDTQYF. In DNA form, the CDR3 reads TGTGCCACGAGGAGTAGCGGGAGGGGGACCAGCACAGATACGCAGTATTTT. Filled out from reference TRBV19 and TRBJ2-3, the complete variable domain reads DGGITQSPKYLFRKEGQNVTLSCEQNLNHDAMYWYRQDPGQGLRLIYYSQIVNDFQKGDIAEGYSVSREKKESFPLTVTSAQKNPTAFYLCATRSSGRGTSTDTQYFGPGTRLTVL.